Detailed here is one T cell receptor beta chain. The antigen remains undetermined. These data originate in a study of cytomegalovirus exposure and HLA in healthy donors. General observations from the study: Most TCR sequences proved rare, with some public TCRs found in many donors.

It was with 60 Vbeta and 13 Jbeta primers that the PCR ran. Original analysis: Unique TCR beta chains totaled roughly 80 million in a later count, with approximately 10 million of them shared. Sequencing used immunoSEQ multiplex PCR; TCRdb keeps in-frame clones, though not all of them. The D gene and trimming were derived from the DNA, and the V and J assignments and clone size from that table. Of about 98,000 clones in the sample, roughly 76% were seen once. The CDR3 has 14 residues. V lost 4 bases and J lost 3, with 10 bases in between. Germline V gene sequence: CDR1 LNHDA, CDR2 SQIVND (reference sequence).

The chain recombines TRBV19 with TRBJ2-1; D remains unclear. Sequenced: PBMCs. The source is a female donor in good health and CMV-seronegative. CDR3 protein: CASSTRPDYNEQFF. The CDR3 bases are TGTGCCAGTAGTACTAGACCGGACTACAATGAGCAGTTCTTC.